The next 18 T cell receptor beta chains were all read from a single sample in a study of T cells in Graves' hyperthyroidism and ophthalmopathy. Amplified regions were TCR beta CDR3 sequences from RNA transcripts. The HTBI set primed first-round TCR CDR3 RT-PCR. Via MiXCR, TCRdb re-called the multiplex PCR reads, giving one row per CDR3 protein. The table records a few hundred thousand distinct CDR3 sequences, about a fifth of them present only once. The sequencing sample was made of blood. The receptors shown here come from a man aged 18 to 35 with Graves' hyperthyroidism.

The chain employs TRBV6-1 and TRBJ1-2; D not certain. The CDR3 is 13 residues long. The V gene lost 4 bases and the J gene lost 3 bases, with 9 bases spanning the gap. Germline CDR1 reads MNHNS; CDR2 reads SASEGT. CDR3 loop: CASSGVRYYGYTF. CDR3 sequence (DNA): TGTGCCAGCAGTGGGGTGCGTTACTATGGCTACACCTTC.

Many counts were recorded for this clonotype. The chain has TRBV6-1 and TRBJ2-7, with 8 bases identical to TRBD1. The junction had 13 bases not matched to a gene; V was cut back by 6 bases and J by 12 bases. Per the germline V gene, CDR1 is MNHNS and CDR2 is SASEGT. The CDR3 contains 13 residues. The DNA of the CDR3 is TGTGCCAGCAGCCGCAAAGGACAGGGCCGGACGTACTTC. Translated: CASSRKGQGRTYF.

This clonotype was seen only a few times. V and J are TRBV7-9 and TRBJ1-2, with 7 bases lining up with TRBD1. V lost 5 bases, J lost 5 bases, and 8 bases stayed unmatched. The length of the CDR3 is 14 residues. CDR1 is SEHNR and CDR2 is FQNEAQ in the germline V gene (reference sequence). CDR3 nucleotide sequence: TGTGCCAGCAGCACCCGACAGGGCCCTTATGGCTACACCTTC. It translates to CASSTRQGPYGYTF.

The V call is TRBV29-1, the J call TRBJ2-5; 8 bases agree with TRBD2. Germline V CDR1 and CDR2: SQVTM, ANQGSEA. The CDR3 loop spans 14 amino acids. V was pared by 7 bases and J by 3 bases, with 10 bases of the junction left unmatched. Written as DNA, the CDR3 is TGCAGCGGGGGCCCCACAGCGGGAGAAGAGACCCAGTACTTC. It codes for CSGGPTAGEETQYF.

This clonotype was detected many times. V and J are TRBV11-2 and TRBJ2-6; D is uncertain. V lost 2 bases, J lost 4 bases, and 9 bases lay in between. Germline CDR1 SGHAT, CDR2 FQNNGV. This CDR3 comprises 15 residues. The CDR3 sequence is CASSLRESGANVLTF. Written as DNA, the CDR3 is TGTGCCAGCAGCTTAAGAGAGTCAGGGGCCAACGTCCTGACTTTC.

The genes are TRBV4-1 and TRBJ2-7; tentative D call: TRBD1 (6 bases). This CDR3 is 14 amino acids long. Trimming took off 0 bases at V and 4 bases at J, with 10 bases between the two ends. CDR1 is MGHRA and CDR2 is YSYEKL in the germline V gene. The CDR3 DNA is TGCGCCAGCAGCCAAGATCGGCAGGGGTACGAGCAGTACTTC. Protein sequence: CASSQDRQGYEQYF.

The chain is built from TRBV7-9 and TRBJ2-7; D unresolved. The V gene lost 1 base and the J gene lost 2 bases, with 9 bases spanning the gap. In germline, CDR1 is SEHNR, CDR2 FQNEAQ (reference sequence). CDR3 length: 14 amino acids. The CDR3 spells CASSLVRRPYEQYF. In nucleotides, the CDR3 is TGTGCCAGCAGCTTAGTCAGGCGTCCCTACGAGCAGTACTTC.

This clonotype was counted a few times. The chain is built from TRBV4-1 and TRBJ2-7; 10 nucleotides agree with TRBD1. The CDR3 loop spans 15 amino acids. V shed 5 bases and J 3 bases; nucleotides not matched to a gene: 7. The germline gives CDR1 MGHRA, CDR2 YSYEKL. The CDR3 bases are TGCGCCAGCAGCTCCCAGACAGGGGGCTTCTACGAGCAGTACTTC. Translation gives CASSSQTGGFYEQYF.

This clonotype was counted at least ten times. The CDR3 coding sequence is TGTGCCAGCAGTTTATCGGGGGAGGGCTACGAGCAGTACTTC. This gives the protein CASSLSGEGYEQYF. V gene TRBV27 combines with J gene TRBJ2-7; 7 bases match TRBD2. The CDR3 is 14 amino acids. The germline CDR1 and CDR2 sequences are MNHEY and SMNVEV (reference sequence). With 0 bases clipped from V and 3 bases from J, the junction kept 2 bases outside the gene matches.

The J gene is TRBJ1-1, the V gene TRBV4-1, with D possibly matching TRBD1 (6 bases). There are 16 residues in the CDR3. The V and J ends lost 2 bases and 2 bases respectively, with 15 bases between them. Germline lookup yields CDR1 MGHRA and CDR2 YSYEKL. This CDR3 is CASSQPLRGQNTEAFF. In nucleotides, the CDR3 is TGCGCCAGCAGCCAACCCCTCAGGGGACAAAACACTGAAGCTTTCTTT.

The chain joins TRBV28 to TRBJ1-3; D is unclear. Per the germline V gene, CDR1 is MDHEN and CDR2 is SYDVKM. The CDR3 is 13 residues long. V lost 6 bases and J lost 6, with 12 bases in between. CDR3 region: CASSTRGANTIYF. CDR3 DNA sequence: TGTGCCAGCAGCACCAGAGGAGCAAACACCATATATTTT.

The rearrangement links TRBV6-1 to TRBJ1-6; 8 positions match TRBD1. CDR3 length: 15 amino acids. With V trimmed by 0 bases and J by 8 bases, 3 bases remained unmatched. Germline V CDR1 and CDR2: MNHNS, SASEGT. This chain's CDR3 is CASSEADRAYSPLHF. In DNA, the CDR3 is TGTGCCAGCAGTGAAGCGGACAGGGCCTATTCACCCCTCCACTTT.

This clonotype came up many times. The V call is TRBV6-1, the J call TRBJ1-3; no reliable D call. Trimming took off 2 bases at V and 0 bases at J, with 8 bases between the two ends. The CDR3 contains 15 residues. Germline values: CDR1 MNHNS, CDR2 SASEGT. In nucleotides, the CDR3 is TGTGCCAGCAGTGAAACGTCGAGCTCTGGAAACACCATATATTTT. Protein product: CASSETSSSGNTIYF.

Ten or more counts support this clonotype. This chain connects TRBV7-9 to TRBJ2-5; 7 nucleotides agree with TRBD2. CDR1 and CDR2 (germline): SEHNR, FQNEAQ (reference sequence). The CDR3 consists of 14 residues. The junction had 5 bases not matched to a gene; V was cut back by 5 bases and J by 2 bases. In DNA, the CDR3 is TGTGCCAGCAGCCAACGGGGGGTTCAAGAGACCCAGTACTTC. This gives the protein CASSQRGVQETQYF.

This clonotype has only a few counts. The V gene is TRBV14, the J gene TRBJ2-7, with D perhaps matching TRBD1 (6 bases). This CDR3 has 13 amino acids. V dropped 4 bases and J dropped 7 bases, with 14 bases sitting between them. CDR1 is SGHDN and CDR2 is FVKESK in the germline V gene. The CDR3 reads CASSRRNREEQYF. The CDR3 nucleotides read TGTGCCAGCAGCCGAAGAAACAGGGAAGAGCAGTACTTC.

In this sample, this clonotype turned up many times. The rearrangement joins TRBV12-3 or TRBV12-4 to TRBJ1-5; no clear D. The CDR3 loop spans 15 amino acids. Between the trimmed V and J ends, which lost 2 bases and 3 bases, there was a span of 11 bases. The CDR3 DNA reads TGTGCCAGCAGTTTACGAAGAGGATTCAATCAGCCCCAGCATTTT. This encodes CASSLRRGFNQPQHF.

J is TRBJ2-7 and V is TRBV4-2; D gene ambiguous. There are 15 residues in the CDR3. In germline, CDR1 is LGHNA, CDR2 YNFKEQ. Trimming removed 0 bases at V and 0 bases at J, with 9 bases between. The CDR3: CASSQDQVLSYEQYF. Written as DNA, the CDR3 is TGTGCCAGCAGCCAAGATCAGGTCCTCTCCTACGAGCAGTACTTC.

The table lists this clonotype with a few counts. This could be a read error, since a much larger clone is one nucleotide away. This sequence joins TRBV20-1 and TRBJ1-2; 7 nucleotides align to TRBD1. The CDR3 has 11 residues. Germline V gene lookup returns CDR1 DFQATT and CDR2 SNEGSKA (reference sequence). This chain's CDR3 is CSATGNYAYTF. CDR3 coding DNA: TGCAGTGCGACAGGGAACTATGCCTACACCTTC.